This is a list of T cell receptor beta chains from one sample in a study of cytomegalovirus exposure and HLA in healthy donors. Sequencing used immunoSEQ multiplex PCR; TCRdb keeps in-frame clones, though not all of them. Counted here are approximately 100,000 clones, 81% occurring once; the ten biggest clones make up 2.2%. Source material: PBMCs. These receptors originate from a woman aged 25 to 45 in good health and CMV-seronegative. The CDR3 runs from the conserved cysteine through the conserved F or W. D genes are given only for firm matches. Not all rows give a size; the values are once, few, many and, for expanded clones, a class.

D gene: TRBD1
V gene: TRBV5-1
clone size: NA
J gene: TRBJ1-1
CDR3 DNA: TGCGCCAGCAGCTTGGTATCTGGACAGGGTCTGCTCGAAGCTTTCTTT
CDR3 protein: CASSLVSGQGLLEAFF

D gene: NA
V gene: TRBV6-4
clone size: once
J gene: TRBJ1-4
CDR3 DNA: TGTGCCAGCGGGAGGGGGGGCCCTGCAACTAATGAAAAACTGTTTTTT
CDR3 protein: CASGRGGPATNEKLFF

D gene: NA
V gene: TRBV27
clone size: NA
J gene: TRBJ1-5
CDR3 DNA: TGTGCCAGCAGTCTCTCACTCGCCGGGAACAATCAGCCCCAGCATTTT
CDR3 protein: CASSLSLAGNNQPQHF

D gene: TRBD2
V gene: TRBV5-6
clone size: NA
J gene: TRBJ2-5
CDR3 DNA: TGTGCCAGCAGCTTGCTTACTAGCGGCCTCGAAGAGACCCAGTACTTC
CDR3 protein: CASSLLTSGLEETQYF

D gene: TRBD2
V gene: TRBV11-3
clone size: NA
J gene: TRBJ2-2
CDR3 DNA: TGTGCCAGCAGCGGTACTAGCGGCGCGGGGACCGGGGAGCTGTTTTTT
CDR3 protein: CASSGTSGAGTGELFF

D gene: TRBD2
V gene: TRBV10-3
clone size: NA
J gene: TRBJ2-3
CDR3 DNA: TGTGCCATCAGTGAGTCGGGAACCGGGAGGGGGACAGATACGCAGTATTTT
CDR3 protein: CAISESGTGRGTDTQYF

D gene: NA
V gene: TRBV5-6
clone size: NA
J gene: TRBJ2-7
CDR3 DNA: TGTGCCAGCAGCCTGCCAGGACAGATTTTTATCTACGAGCAGTACTTC
CDR3 protein: CASSLPGQIFIYEQYF

D gene: NA
V gene: TRBV5-1
clone size: NA
J gene: TRBJ1-1
CDR3 DNA: TGCGCCAGCAGCTTGAACGGGGGTAGAACTGAAGCTTTCTTT
CDR3 protein: CASSLNGGRTEAFF

D gene: NA
V gene: TRBV21-1
clone size: NA
J gene: TRBJ2-6
CDR3 DNA: TGTGCCAGCAGCAACGTTCAAACAGGGGAAGGGGCCAACGTCCTGACTTTC
CDR3 protein: CASSNVQTGEGANVLTF

D gene: NA
V gene: TRBV5-1
clone size: NA
J gene: TRBJ1-1
CDR3 DNA: TGCGCCAGCAGCTTCAGACAGGAGAACACTGAAGCTTTCTTT
CDR3 protein: CASSFRQENTEAFF

D gene: NA
V gene: TRBV2
clone size: NA
J gene: TRBJ2-7
CDR3 DNA: TGTGCCAGCACGCCTCGGGCGGGCTCGAGTCTCGCGCAGTACTTC
CDR3 protein: CASTPRAGSSLAQYF

D gene: NA
V gene: TRBV2
clone size: NA
J gene: TRBJ1-2
CDR3 DNA: TGTGCCAGCAGCCAGACGGCGGCCTATGGCTACACCTTC
CDR3 protein: CASSQTAAYGYTF

D gene: NA
V gene: TRBV28
clone size: NA
J gene: TRBJ1-1
CDR3 DNA: TGTGCCAGCAGTTCGACGTCCACAGGGTACGTAGCTTTCTTT
CDR3 protein: CASSSTSTGYVAFF

D gene: TRBD1
V gene: TRBV18
clone size: NA
J gene: TRBJ2-3
CDR3 DNA: TGTGCCAGCTCACCCGGACAGGGATTGTCCGATACGCAGTATTTT
CDR3 protein: CASSPGQGLSDTQYF

D gene: TRBD1
V gene: TRBV29-1
clone size: NA
J gene: TRBJ2-3
CDR3 DNA: TGCAGCGCTCGACAGGGTAAATTATGGTATTTT
CDR3 protein: CSARQGKLWYF

D gene: TRBD2
V gene: TRBV19
clone size: NA
J gene: TRBJ2-3
CDR3 DNA: TGTGCCAGTTGGGGGGGAGCGGGAGATACGCAGTATTTT
CDR3 protein: CASWGGAGDTQYF

D gene: NA
V gene: TRBV10-3
clone size: once
J gene: TRBJ1-1
CDR3 DNA: TGTGCCATCAGTGAACCCCCGGGAGTGGAAGCTTTCTTT
CDR3 protein: CAISEPPGVEAFF

D gene: NA
V gene: TRBV5-4
clone size: NA
J gene: TRBJ1-2
CDR3 DNA: TGTGCCAGCAAAGGGGCCGAAGACTATGGCTACACCTTC
CDR3 protein: CASKGAEDYGYTF

D gene: TRBD2
V gene: TRBV6-6
clone size: NA
J gene: TRBJ2-4
CDR3 DNA: TGTGCCAGCAGTTCGAGCGGGAGGGCCATGGGCATTCAGTACTTC
CDR3 protein: CASSSSGRAMGIQYF

D gene: NA
V gene: TRBV29-1
clone size: few
J gene: TRBJ2-2
CDR3 DNA: TGCAGCGTAAAGAACCCGGGACAAAACACCGGGGAGCTGTTTTTT
CDR3 protein: CSVKNPGQNTGELFF

D gene: TRBD2
V gene: TRBV15
clone size: NA
J gene: TRBJ2-3
CDR3 DNA: TGTGCCACCAGCAGAGACCGACTAGCGGGCACAGATACGCAGTATTTT
CDR3 protein: CATSRDRLAGTDTQYF

D gene: TRBD1
V gene: TRBV6-1
clone size: NA
J gene: TRBJ1-2
CDR3 DNA: TGTGCCAGCAGTGGGACAGGGCGCTATGGCTACACCTTC
CDR3 protein: CASSGTGRYGYTF

D gene: TRBD1
V gene: TRBV7-2
clone size: NA
J gene: TRBJ1-2
CDR3 DNA: TGTGCCAGCAGCTCCCCGGGACAGGGATACTATGGCTACACCTTC
CDR3 protein: CASSSPGQGYYGYTF

D gene: NA
V gene: TRBV6-5
clone size: NA
J gene: TRBJ2-5
CDR3 DNA: TGTGCCACCCGGAGAGAAGAGACCCAGTACTTC
CDR3 protein: CATRREETQYF

D gene: NA
V gene: TRBV28
clone size: NA
J gene: TRBJ2-5
CDR3 DNA: TGTGCCAGCACCCACGATGGAATGAGGGAGACCCAGTACTTC
CDR3 protein: CASTHDGMRETQYF

D gene: NA
V gene: TRBV7-6
clone size: NA
J gene: TRBJ2-3
CDR3 DNA: TGTGCCAGCAGCTCCCCGTGGTCGGTGTCTGATACGCAGTATTTT
CDR3 protein: CASSSPWSVSDTQYF

D gene: NA
V gene: TRBV6-1
clone size: NA
J gene: TRBJ2-1
CDR3 DNA: TGTGCCAGCGTCTGGGAGATCTTATCCAATGAGCAGTTCTTC
CDR3 protein: CASVWEILSNEQFF

D gene: TRBD1
V gene: TRBV29-1
clone size: NA
J gene: TRBJ2-7
CDR3 DNA: TGCAGCGTTGTACCGACAGGGGTGGGCTACGAGCAGTACTTC
CDR3 protein: CSVVPTGVGYEQYF

D gene: NA
V gene: TRBV5-5
clone size: NA
J gene: TRBJ2-7
CDR3 DNA: TGTGCCAGCAGCTTTACAGCCGAGCAGTACTTC
CDR3 protein: CASSFTAEQYF

D gene: TRBD1
V gene: TRBV30
clone size: NA
J gene: TRBJ2-4
CDR3 DNA: TGTGCCTGGAGGGGGACAGGGACGAACATTCAGTACTTC
CDR3 protein: CAWRGTGTNIQYF

D gene: TRBD2
V gene: TRBV13
clone size: NA
J gene: TRBJ2-7
CDR3 DNA: TGTGCCAGTGGGCTCGGGACTAGCGAGTACGAGCAGTACTTC
CDR3 protein: CASGLGTSEYEQYF

D gene: TRBD2
V gene: TRBV28
clone size: NA
J gene: TRBJ2-3
CDR3 DNA: TGTGCCAGCAGAGGAGACTATAGGGAGGGGACTAGCACAGATACGCAGTATTTT
CDR3 protein: CASRGDYREGTSTDTQYF

D gene: TRBD1
V gene: TRBV5-1
clone size: NA
J gene: TRBJ2-3
CDR3 DNA: TGCGCCAGCAGTAGAGGGGGCAGCGGCCCAGATACGCAGTATTTT
CDR3 protein: CASSRGGSGPDTQYF

D gene: TRBD1
V gene: TRBV6-1
clone size: NA
J gene: TRBJ2-7
CDR3 DNA: TGTGCCAGCCGACAGGGGAACTACGAGCAGTACTTC
CDR3 protein: CASRQGNYEQYF

D gene: NA
V gene: TRBV25-1
clone size: NA
J gene: TRBJ2-7
CDR3 DNA: TGTGCCAGCAGGGCATCGACAGTGGGGACATACGAGCAGTACTTC
CDR3 protein: CASRASTVGTYEQYF

D gene: TRBD2
V gene: TRBV5-4
clone size: NA
J gene: TRBJ2-3
CDR3 DNA: TGTGCCAGCAGCCGGGGGGGGTCGGGAGGGCCGGCAGATACGCAGTATTTT
CDR3 protein: CASSRGGSGGPADTQYF

D gene: NA
V gene: TRBV6-1
clone size: NA
J gene: TRBJ2-7
CDR3 DNA: TGTGCCAGCAGCCCTCAGGGGAGCTCCTACGAGCAGTACTTC
CDR3 protein: CASSPQGSSYEQYF

D gene: TRBD2
V gene: TRBV25-1
clone size: few
J gene: TRBJ2-7
CDR3 DNA: TGTGCCAGTACCTCAGCGGGAAGTCCCTACGAGCAGTACTTC
CDR3 protein: CASTSAGSPYEQYF

D gene: NA
V gene: TRBV18
clone size: NA
J gene: TRBJ2-5
CDR3 DNA: TGTGCCAGCTCATCTCAAGAGACCCAGTACTTC
CDR3 protein: CASSSQETQYF

D gene: NA
V gene: TRBV21-1
clone size: NA
J gene: TRBJ1-5
CDR3 DNA: TGTGCCAGCAGCAAAGTTTTGGGTAACAGGGGGCGTGGGCAGCCCCAGCATTTT
CDR3 protein: CASSKVLGNRGRGQPQHF

D gene: TRBD2
V gene: TRBV5-4
clone size: NA
J gene: TRBJ2-3
CDR3 DNA: TGTGCCAGCAGCTTAGGGACTAGCGGGAGGGCCGGAGATACGCAGTATTTT
CDR3 protein: CASSLGTSGRAGDTQYF

D gene: TRBD2
V gene: TRBV5-1
clone size: NA
J gene: TRBJ2-3
CDR3 DNA: TGCGCCAGCAGCTTCAGACTAGCGGGTGGTACAGATACGCAGTATTTT
CDR3 protein: CASSFRLAGGTDTQYF

D gene: NA
V gene: TRBV9
clone size: NA
J gene: TRBJ2-2
CDR3 DNA: TGTGCCAGCAGCGCCGCCCTAGCCGCCGGGGAGCTGTTTTTT
CDR3 protein: CASSAALAAGELFF

D gene: NA
V gene: TRBV18
clone size: NA
J gene: TRBJ1-5
CDR3 DNA: TGTGCCAGCTCACCAGACTCGCCAGCGGATAGCAATCAGCCCCAGCATTTT
CDR3 protein: CASSPDSPADSNQPQHF

D gene: NA
V gene: TRBV2
clone size: NA
J gene: TRBJ2-3
CDR3 DNA: TGTGCCAGCACTACCGGACATAGAGCAGATACGCAGTATTTT
CDR3 protein: CASTTGHRADTQYF

D gene: NA
V gene: TRBV13
clone size: NA
J gene: TRBJ2-7
CDR3 DNA: TGTGCCAGCAGCTTATCCGGGACATCCTACGAGCAGTACTTC
CDR3 protein: CASSLSGTSYEQYF

D gene: TRBD1
V gene: TRBV6-5
clone size: NA
J gene: TRBJ1-2
CDR3 DNA: TGTGCCAGCGGAGACAGGGGAAACTATGGCTACACCTTC
CDR3 protein: CASGDRGNYGYTF

D gene: TRBD1
V gene: TRBV7-2
clone size: NA
J gene: TRBJ2-7
CDR3 DNA: TGTGCCAGCAGCCCTCCGGCGGGACAGGGGCCGTCCTACGAGCAGTACTTC
CDR3 protein: CASSPPAGQGPSYEQYF

D gene: TRBD1
V gene: TRBV7-9
clone size: NA
J gene: TRBJ2-1
CDR3 DNA: TGTTCCAGCAGCTCGGGACAGGGGGACTACAATGAGCAGTTCTTC
CDR3 protein: CSSSSGQGDYNEQFF

D gene: TRBD2
V gene: TRBV7-9
clone size: NA
J gene: TRBJ2-7
CDR3 DNA: TGTGCCAGCAGCTTAGGCGCGGGAGGGTATCGCCACGAGCAGTACTTC
CDR3 protein: CASSLGAGGYRHEQYF

D gene: NA
V gene: TRBV28
clone size: NA
J gene: TRBJ2-1
CDR3 DNA: TGTGCCAGCAGTTTAGTTAATTTCCAGGTGGGCTGGAGGTATGAGCAGTTCTTC
CDR3 protein: CASSLVNFQVGWRYEQFF

D gene: NA
V gene: TRBV19
clone size: NA
J gene: TRBJ2-7
CDR3 DNA: TGTGCCAGTAGTATAGATCTAGGGGGACAAAAGCAGTACTTC
CDR3 protein: CASSIDLGGQKQYF

D gene: NA
V gene: TRBV27
clone size: NA
J gene: TRBJ2-7
CDR3 DNA: TGTGCCAGCAGTGCAAATACCGGTAGCTACGAGCAGTACTTC
CDR3 protein: CASSANTGSYEQYF

D gene: TRBD1
V gene: TRBV6-1
clone size: NA
J gene: TRBJ1-1
CDR3 DNA: TGTGCCAGCAGGGACCGGGACAGGGCGAACACTGAAGCTTTCTTT
CDR3 protein: CASRDRDRANTEAFF

D gene: NA
V gene: TRBV9
clone size: NA
J gene: TRBJ1-3
CDR3 DNA: TGTGCCAGCAGCGTTGAGAGCTCTGGAAACACCATATATTTT
CDR3 protein: CASSVESSGNTIYF